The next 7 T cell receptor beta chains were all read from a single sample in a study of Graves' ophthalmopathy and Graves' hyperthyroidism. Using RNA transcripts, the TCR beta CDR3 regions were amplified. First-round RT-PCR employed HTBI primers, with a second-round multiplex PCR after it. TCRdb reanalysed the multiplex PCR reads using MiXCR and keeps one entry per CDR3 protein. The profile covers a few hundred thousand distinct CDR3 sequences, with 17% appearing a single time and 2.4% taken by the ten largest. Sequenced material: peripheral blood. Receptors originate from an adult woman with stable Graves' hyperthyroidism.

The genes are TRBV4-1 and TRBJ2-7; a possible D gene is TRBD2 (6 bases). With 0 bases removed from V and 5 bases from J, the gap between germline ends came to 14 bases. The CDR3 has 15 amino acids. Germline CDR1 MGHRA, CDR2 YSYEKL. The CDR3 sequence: CASSQDRGSPDEQYF. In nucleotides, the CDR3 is TGCGCCAGCAGCCAAGACCGGGGGAGTCCCGACGAGCAGTACTTC.

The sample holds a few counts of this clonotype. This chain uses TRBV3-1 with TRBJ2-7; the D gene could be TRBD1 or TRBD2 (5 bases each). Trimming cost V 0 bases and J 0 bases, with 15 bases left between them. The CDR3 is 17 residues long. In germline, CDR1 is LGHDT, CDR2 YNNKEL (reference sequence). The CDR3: CASSQDPGTYSSYEQYF. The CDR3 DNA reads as TGTGCCAGCAGCCAAGACCCGGGGACCTACAGCTCCTACGAGCAGTACTTC.

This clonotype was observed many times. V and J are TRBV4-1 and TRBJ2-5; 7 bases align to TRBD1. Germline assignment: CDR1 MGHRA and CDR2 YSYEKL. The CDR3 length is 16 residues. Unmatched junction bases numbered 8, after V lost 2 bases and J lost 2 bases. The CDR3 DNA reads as TGCGCCAGCAGCCAAAACGTGGGACAGCAACAAGAGACCCAGTACTTC. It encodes CASSQNVGQQQETQYF.

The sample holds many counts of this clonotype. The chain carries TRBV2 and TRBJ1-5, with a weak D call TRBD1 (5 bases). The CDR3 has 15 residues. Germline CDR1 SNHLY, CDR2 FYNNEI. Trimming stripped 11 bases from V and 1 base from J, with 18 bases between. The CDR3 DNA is TGTGCCGTCGGACGGGGGAGGAGGAGCAATCAGCCCCAGCATTTT. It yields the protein CAVGRGRRSNQPQHF.

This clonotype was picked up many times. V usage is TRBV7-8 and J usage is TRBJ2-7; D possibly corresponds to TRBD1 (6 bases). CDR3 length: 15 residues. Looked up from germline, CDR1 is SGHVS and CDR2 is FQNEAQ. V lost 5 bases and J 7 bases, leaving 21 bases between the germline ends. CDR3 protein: CASSPKTGHLREQYF. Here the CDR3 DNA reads TGTGCCAGCAGCCCCAAGACAGGCCATCTACGGGAGCAGTACTTC.

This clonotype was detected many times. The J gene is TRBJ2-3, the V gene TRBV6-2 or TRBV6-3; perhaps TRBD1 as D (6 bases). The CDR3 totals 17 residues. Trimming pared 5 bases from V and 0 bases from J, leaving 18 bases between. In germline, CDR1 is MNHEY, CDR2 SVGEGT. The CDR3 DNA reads TGTGCCAGCAGTCCTCAAAATGGACAGCCTAGCACAGATACGCAGTATTTT. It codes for CASSPQNGQPSTDTQYF.

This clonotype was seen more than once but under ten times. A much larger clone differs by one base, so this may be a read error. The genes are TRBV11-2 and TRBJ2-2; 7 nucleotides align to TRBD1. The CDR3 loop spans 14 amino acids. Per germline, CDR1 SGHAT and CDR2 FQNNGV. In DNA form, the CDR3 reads TGTTCCAGCAGCTTAGACAGGGCAAACGGGGAGCTGTTTTTT. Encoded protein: CSSSLDRANGELFF.